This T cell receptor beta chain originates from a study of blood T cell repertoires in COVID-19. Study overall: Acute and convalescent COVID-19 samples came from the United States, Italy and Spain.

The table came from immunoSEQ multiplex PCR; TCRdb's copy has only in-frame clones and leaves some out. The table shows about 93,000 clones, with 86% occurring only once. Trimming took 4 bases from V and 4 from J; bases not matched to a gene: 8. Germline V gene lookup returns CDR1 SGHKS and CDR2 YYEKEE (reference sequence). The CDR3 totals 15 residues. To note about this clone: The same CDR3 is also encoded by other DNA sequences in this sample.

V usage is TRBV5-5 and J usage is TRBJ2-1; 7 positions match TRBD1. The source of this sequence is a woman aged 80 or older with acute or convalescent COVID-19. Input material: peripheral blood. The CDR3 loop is CASSRSGGSYNEQFF. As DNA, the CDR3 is TGTGCCAGCAGCCGATCAGGGGGTTCGTACAATGAGCAGTTCTTC.